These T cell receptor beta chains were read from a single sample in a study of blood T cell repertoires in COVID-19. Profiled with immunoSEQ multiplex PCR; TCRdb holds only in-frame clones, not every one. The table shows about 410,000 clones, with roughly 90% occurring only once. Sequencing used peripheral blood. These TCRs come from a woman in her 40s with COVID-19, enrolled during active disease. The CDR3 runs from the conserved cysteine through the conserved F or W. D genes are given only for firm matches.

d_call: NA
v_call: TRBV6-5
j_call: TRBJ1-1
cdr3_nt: TGTGCCAGCACGGCCCGGGGGGACACTGAAGCTTTCTTT
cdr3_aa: CASTARGDTEAFF

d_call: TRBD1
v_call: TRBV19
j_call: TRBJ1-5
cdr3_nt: TGTGCCAGCTCCTGGACAGGGGTTAGCAATCAGCCCCAGCATTTT
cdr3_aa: CASSWTGVSNQPQHF

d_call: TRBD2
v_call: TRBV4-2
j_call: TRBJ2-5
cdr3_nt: TGTGCCAGCAGCCAAGTTCCGGGACTAGCGTTACAAGAGACCCAGTACTTC
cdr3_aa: CASSQVPGLALQETQYF

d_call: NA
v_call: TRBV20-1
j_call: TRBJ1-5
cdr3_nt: TGCAGTGCTAGTCCGGGGGGCGCGAGCAATCAGCCCCAGCATTTT
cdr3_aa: CSASPGGASNQPQHF

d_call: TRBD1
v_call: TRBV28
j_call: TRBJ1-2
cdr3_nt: TGTGTACACTCGACAGGGAGCTATGGCTACACCTTC
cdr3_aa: CVHSTGSYGYTF

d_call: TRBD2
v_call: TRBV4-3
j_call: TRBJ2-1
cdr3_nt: TGCGCCAGCAGCCAAGTTGGGAGCGGGAGGGCCCGTGAGCAGTTCTTC
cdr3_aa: CASSQVGSGRAREQFF

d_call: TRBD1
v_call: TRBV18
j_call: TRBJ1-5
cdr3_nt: TGTGCCAGCTCACCAGTCGCAGACAGGGGACAGCCCCAGCATTTT
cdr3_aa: CASSPVADRGQPQHF

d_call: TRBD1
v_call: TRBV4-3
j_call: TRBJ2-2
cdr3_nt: TGCGCCAGCAGCCAAGTAGGGACAGGCGCGAACACCGGGGAGCTGTTTTTT
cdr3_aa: CASSQVGTGANTGELFF

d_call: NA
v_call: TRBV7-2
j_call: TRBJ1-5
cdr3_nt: TGTGCCAGCAGCACCAGGGGAAATCAGCCCCAGCATTTT
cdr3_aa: CASSTRGNQPQHF

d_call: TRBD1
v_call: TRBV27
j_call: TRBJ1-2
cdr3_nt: TGTGCCAGCAGCCTTACAGGGGGCGGTTATGGCTACACCTTC
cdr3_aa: CASSLTGGGYGYTF

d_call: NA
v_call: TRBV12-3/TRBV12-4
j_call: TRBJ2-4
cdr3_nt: TGTGCCAGCAGTCGCCCCGGGAAAAACATTCAGTACTTC
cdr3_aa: CASSRPGKNIQYF

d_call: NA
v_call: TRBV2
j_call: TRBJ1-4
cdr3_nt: TGTGCCAGCACGGGGGGTACTAATGAAAAACTGTTTTTT
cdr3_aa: CASTGGTNEKLFF